Described below is a single T cell receptor beta chain sequence and its context. What it recognizes is unknown. The method was immunoSEQ multiplex PCR; TCRdb's version includes in-frame clones alone and lacks a portion of them. The table records about 48,000 clones, about 74% of them present only once. Germline-derived CDR1 and CDR2 are MGHRA and YSYEKL. Trimming cost V 6 bases and J 4 bases, with 15 bases left between them. The CDR3 extends over 14 amino acids. Using viral peptide pools, the ViraFEST assay grew out antigen-specific CD4+ T cells prior to sequencing. Following culture for approximately ten days, CD4+ T cells were isolated. Vaccination of participants consisted of two doses of either the BNT162b2 or mRNA-1273 vaccine. On both days 3 and 7, half of the culture medium was replaced with IL-2 medium. The data are from a study of vaccination effects on CD4 cells after COVID-19. Whole-study results and caveats: At late timepoints after vaccination, vaccine- and infection-induced clones shrank markedly.

This rearrangement joins TRBV4-1 to TRBJ1-2, with a tentative D call TRBD1 (5 bases). The source of this sequence is a human donor who received a COVID-19 vaccine. The sequences come from CD4+ T cells from PBMCs cultured with HCoV-OC43 spike peptides, collected after COVID-19 vaccination. The sample's subset: HCoV-OC43 spike overlapping peptide pool stimulation. The CDR3 is CASSPDHQGYGYTF. Here the CDR3 DNA reads TGCGCCAGCAGTCCTGACCACCAGGGCTATGGCTACACCTTC.